One sample yielded the 23 T cell receptor beta chains listed below, sequenced in a study of tumor-infiltrating lymphocytes in primary liver carcinoma. The authors made TCR beta cDNA from around 500 ng total RNA with a constant-region primer. A slightly modified ARM-PCR protocol with three nested multiplex PCR rounds produced these TCR beta libraries. Researchers ran the first two PCR rounds for 10 cycles each with TRBV1-TRBV30 forward primers and a C-beta reverse primer. TCRdb passed the multiplex PCR reads through MiXCR, listing each CDR3 protein once. The table lists tens of thousands of distinct CDR3 sequences, 70% to 75% of them singletons. For each extraction, RNA and DNA were obtained together from approximately 20-30 mg of unsorted bulk tissue. Input material: liver tumor tissue from sampling region 3. Subset: tumor region T3, left-lateral pole. The receptor set was obtained from a man between 35 and 55 years old with primary liver carcinoma and hepatitis B virus infection.

The chain is built from TRBV6-5 and TRBJ2-1, with D perhaps assigned TRBD1 or TRBD2 (7 bases each). Between the trimmed V and J ends, which lost 2 bases and 0 bases, there was a span of 17 bases. The CDR3 is made up of 18 amino acids. Germline V lookup: CDR1 MNHEY, CDR2 SVGAGI. The CDR3 DNA follows: TGTGCCAGCAGTTACCAGGGGGTTAGCGGGTCCTCCTACAATGAGCAGTTCTTC. Residues: CASSYQGVSGSSYNEQFF.

Comment on this clonotype: The junction shows a germline mismatch at one end, possibly a read error. V is TRBV11-3 and J is TRBJ1-1; D unclear. There are 13 residues in the CDR3. Germline CDR1 reads SGHNT; CDR2 reads YENEEA. The CDR3 spells CASCLESYTEALF. Here the CDR3 DNA reads TGTGCCAGCTGCTTAGAATCTTACACTGAAGCTCTCTTT.

The genes are TRBV6-5 and TRBJ2-1, with 9 bases that match TRBD1. Germline V gives CDR1 MNHEY, CDR2 SVGAGI. The length of the CDR3 is 14 residues. In DNA, the CDR3 is TGTGTCCGCAGTTGGCAGGACAGGGGCAATGAGCAGTTCTTC. Translating gives CVRSWQDRGNEQFF.

Turning to this clonotype: This is likely a read error, given that the CDR3 carries no conserved phenylalanine or tryptophan at its end. The chain joins TRBV10-3 to TRBJ2-2, with 8 bases that match TRBD1. The CDR3 has 13 residues. The germline V gene has CDR1 ENHRY and CDR2 SYGVKD. This CDR3 reads CATGQGDTGELFI. CDR3 nucleotides: TGTGCAACAGGACAGGGCGACACCGGGGAGCTGTTTATT.

This sequence joins TRBV4-1 and TRBJ1-5; no definite D call. Germline CDR1 MGHRA, CDR2 YSYEKL. The CDR3 is 13 residues long. V was shortened by 4 bases and J by 4 bases, with 8 bases between the two germline ends. The CDR3 coding sequence is TGCGCCAGCAGCCCTTGGAGAAATCAGCCCCAGCATTTT. This encodes CASSPWRNQPQHF.

This clonotype has just one count. Sequence at one end of the junction differs from germline and may be a read error. The V gene is TRBV10-3, the J gene TRBJ2-5; no reliable D call. Germline V CDR1 and CDR2: ENHRY, SYGVKD. The CDR3 spans 15 residues. CDR3 amino acids: CAISEPDKYQDTQYF. The CDR3, as DNA: TGTGCCATCAGTGAACCCGACAAGTACCAAGATACCCAGTACTTC.

This clonotype was observed a single time. The rearrangement uses TRBV7-8 and TRBJ1-2; 8 nucleotides line up with TRBD1. The germline CDR1 and CDR2 sequences are SGHVS and FQNEAQ. J gave up 3 bases and V 3 bases, and 6 bases lay outside the gene matches. This CDR3 is 15 amino acids long. CDR3 loop: CASSLWTGHHYGYTF. CDR3 nucleotides: TGTGCCAGCAGCTTGTGGACAGGGCACCACTATGGCTACACCTTC.

This clonotype has at least ten counts. The V and J genes are TRBV6-4 and TRBJ2-2, with D possibly matching TRBD1 (5 bases). The V and J ends lost 3 bases and 3 bases respectively, with 5 bases between them. The germline CDR1 and CDR2 sequences are MRHNA and SNTAGT. The length of the CDR3 is 13 residues. The CDR3 DNA sequence: TGTGCCAGCAGTGAAGGGGACACCGGGGAGCTGTTTTTT. Residues: CASSEGDTGELFF.

This clonotype was counted a single time. The germline gene is not matched at one end of the junction; a read error may be the cause. The chain has TRBV4-2 and TRBJ2-7, with 9 bases lining up with TRBD2. There are 15 residues in the CDR3. Germline lookup yields CDR1 LGHNA and CDR2 YNFKEQ. CDR3 bases: TGTGCCAGCAGCCAAACGGCGGGAGGGACCTACAAGCAGTACTTC. Its protein product is CASSQTAGGTYKQYF.

This clonotype was observed at least ten times. V and J are TRBV6-5 and TRBJ2-5, with 13 bases aligning to TRBD2. J was trimmed by 2 bases and V by 2 bases; bases with no gene match: 8. The CDR3 totals 18 residues. The germline gives CDR1 MNHEY, CDR2 SVGAGI. This chain's CDR3 is CASSYPTSGRLLQETQYF. The CDR3, as DNA: TGTGCCAGCAGTTACCCGACTAGCGGGAGGTTATTACAAGAGACCCAGTACTTC.

This clonotype was recorded a few times. V gene TRBV25-1 combines with J gene TRBJ2-7, with 10 nucleotides matching TRBD1. The CDR3 loop spans 15 amino acids. Unmatched junction bases numbered 6, after V lost 7 bases and J lost 0 bases. Germline CDR1 is MGHDK and CDR2 is SYGVNS. CDR3 residues: CASNGRDRGSYEQYF. DNA of the CDR3: TGTGCCAGCAATGGTAGGGACAGGGGCTCCTACGAGCAGTACTTC.

As regards this clonotype: One end of the junction fails to match germline, which may point to a read error. The chain couples TRBV6-6 to TRBJ1-1; TRBD1 is a possible D gene (6 bases). Germline V gives CDR1 MNHNY, CDR2 SVGAGI (reference sequence). This CDR3 has 13 residues. The CDR3 sequence is CTSSYRGGTEAFF. DNA for the CDR3: TGTACCAGCAGTTACCGAGGGGGAACTGAAGCTTTCTTT.

As to this clonotype: One junction end does not reproduce the germline sequence, and a read error may be involved. The chain is built from TRBV6-5 and TRBJ2-7; D is ambiguous. The CDR3 sequence is 15 residues long. CDR1 MNHEY and CDR2 SVGAGI come from the germline V gene. The CDR3, as DNA: TGTGCCAGCAGTTACTGGCGTGACGGTAACTACGACCAGTACTTC. The encoded protein is CASSYWRDGNYDQYF.

Remarks on this clonotype: With a much larger clone just one base away, this may be a read error. The final CDR3 position lacks the conserved phenylalanine or tryptophan, pointing to a likely read error. The chain combines TRBV5-1 with TRBJ2-7, with TRBD2 matching 10 bases. This CDR3 region has 16 residues. Trimming cost V 4 bases and J 6 bases; bases outside gene matches: 13. In germline, CDR1 is SGHRS, CDR2 YFSETQ. CDR3 nucleotide sequence: TGCGCCAGCAGCCCCGGGACTAGCGTACACGGTGGCGAGCAGTACTCC. Its protein is CASSPGTSVHGGEQYS.

The rearrangement links TRBV11-2 to TRBJ2-3; the D is unclear. Germline V CDR1 and CDR2: SGHAT, FQNNGV. Trimming removed 10 bases at V and 0 bases at J, with 11 bases between. CDR3 length equals 13 residues. The CDR3 reads CATLSPSTDTQYF. CDR3 sequence (DNA): TGTGCCACCCTGTCGCCTAGCACAGATACGCAGTATTTT.

To note about this clonotype: Possible read error: a much larger clone is one base away. The chain has TRBV21-1 and TRBJ1-6. TRBV21-1 is labeled a pseudogene. CDR3 length equals 18 residues. This chain's CDR3 is CASSKEGQVTLKNSPLHF. The DNA of the CDR3 is TGTGCCAGCAGCAAAGAAGGGCAGGTTACCCTAAAAAATTCACCCCTCCACTTT.

This chain joins TRBV7-3 and TRBJ2-2; a possible D gene is TRBD1 (6 bases). The germline gives CDR1 SGHTA, CDR2 FQGTGA. This CDR3 has 14 residues. The V gene lost 5 bases and the J gene lost 7 bases, with 14 bases spanning the gap. Here the CDR3 reads CASSKDRSDGELFF. The CDR3 region has the DNA TGTGCCAGCAGCAAAGACAGGTCCGACGGGGAGCTGTTTTTT. Combining the CDR3 with reference TRBV7-3 and TRBJ2-2 gives the whole variable domain GAGVSQTPSNKVTEKGKYVELRCDPISGHTALYWYRQSLGQGPEFLIYFQGTGAADDSGLPNDRFFAVRPEGSVSTLKIQRTERGDSAVYLCASSKDRSDGELFFGEGSRLTVL.

As regards this clonotype: One end of the junction is discordant with germline, which a read error may explain. The CDR3 protein is CTSRADRGLYEQYF. The CDR3 DNA reads TGTACCAGTAGAGCGGACAGGGGGCTGTACGAGCAGTACTTC. The chain carries TRBV11-1 and TRBJ2-7, with 11 bases aligning to TRBD1. The V gene's germline CDR1 is SGHAT and CDR2 FQDESV (reference sequence). This CDR3 has 14 residues.

In the case of this clonotype: Being one base from a much bigger clone, this may be a read error. The chain joins TRBV5-1 to TRBJ2-3, with 11 bases lining up with TRBD2. CDR3 length equals 15 residues. Germline assignment: CDR1 SGHRS and CDR2 YFSETQ. Trimming took 3 bases from V and 3 from J; bases not matched to a gene: 3. CDR3 sequence: CASSCTSGSTDTQYF. Here the CDR3 DNA reads TGCGCCAGCAGCTGTACTAGCGGGAGTACAGATACGCAGTATTTT.

This clonotype was observed many times. The chain joins TRBV28 to TRBJ1-4; D gene uncertain. The CDR3 totals 12 residues. Germline V gives CDR1 MDHEN, CDR2 SYDVKM. The germline V and J ends were trimmed by 10 bases and 6 bases, with 12 bases remaining between them. The CDR3 DNA is TGTGCCACCTCACAGTACTATGAAAAACTGTTTTTT. Translated: CATSQYYEKLFF.

Remarks on this clonotype: One end of the junction varies from germline; a read error may be responsible. The CDR3 region is CASSPREGGYNEEFF. CDR3 nucleotides: TGTGCCAGCAGCCCGAGGGAGGGAGGCTACAATGAGGAGTTCTTC. The rearrangement joins TRBV11-1 to TRBJ2-1; 7 nucleotides match TRBD2. CDR3 length: 15 residues. Germline V gene lookup returns CDR1 SGHAT and CDR2 FQDESV (reference sequence).

This clonotype was observed many times. V is TRBV12-3 or TRBV12-4 and J is TRBJ2-7; 12 nucleotides agree with TRBD1. The CDR3 contains 15 residues. The junction had 8 bases not matched to a gene; V was cut back by 5 bases and J by 6 bases. CDR3 region: CASSDQGTGGSEQYF. CDR3 in DNA: TGTGCCAGCAGTGACCAGGGGACAGGGGGCAGCGAGCAGTACTTC.

Note on this clonotype: Relative to the germline gene, one junction end is altered; a read error may explain this. This sequence joins TRBV10-3 and TRBJ1-5, with D perhaps matching TRBD1 (6 bases). The CDR3 runs 13 residues. Germline V gene lookup returns CDR1 ENHRY and CDR2 SYGVKD. The CDR3 region has the DNA TGTGCCATCCAAGGGGGGGACGATCAGCCCCAGTACTTT. Protein: CAIQGGDDQPQYF.